This TCR delta chain was identified during a study of DNA immune sequencing with unique molecular identifiers (TCRdb year 2020). For the wider study: gammadelta T cells were enriched from buffy coats using immunomagnetic cell separation, and their genomic DNA was sequenced. Validation of the method was performed on synthetic reference molecules and on blood samples from healthy individuals. An ultrasensitive DNA-based TRD repertoire sequencing method using PCR-introduced unique molecular identifiers was developed and validated in the study. In the comparison of enriched versus non-enriched samples, approximately 92 ng of enriched gammadelta T-cell DNA and roughly 0.91 ug of non-enriched PBMC DNA were sequenced. Healthy individuals were used as donors, and sorted peripheral blood gammadelta T cells were profiled from approximately 9 of these donors. Fluorescence-activated cell sorting was used to enrich gammadelta T cells from PBMC of over eight healthy individuals. The paper as a whole reports these results and caveats: Variation in TRD repertoire diversity was observed between healthy donors, with several donors found to be highly oligoclonal, in that the top 5 clonotypes exceeded half of productive molecules. Novel TRD sequences not targeted by the primers cannot be detected by the primer-based approach. Among clonotypes from healthy donors, the most common TRD rearrangement was TRDV2 paired with TRDJ1.

From the cysteine up to the phenylalanine, the CDR3 has a length of 14 residues. The DNA shown is the 42-base CDR3, in frame from base 1. CDR1 and CDR2, looked up from the germline V gene, are GEAIGNYY and EKD. To prepare the library, multiplex PCR was applied. A 32-plex assay, with primers for all 8 TRDV and 4 TRDJ genes spanning the CDR3, was used to amplify the genomic DNA. During 2 to 3 cycles of barcoding PCR, a 12-nucleotide UMI was attached, and a second PCR using Illumina adapter primers followed. Libraries were purified with AMPure XP beads and quality-checked on a Fragment Analyzer with the HS NGS Fragment kit. Sequencing used an Illumina MiniSeq mid-output kit with about 21% PhiX and 150 cycles of paired-end reads. Under the source paper's analysis protocol: MIGEC version 1.2.9 was used to process the reads, grouping the reads by UMI and building error-corrected consensus sequences. Modified VDJtools version 1.2.1 scripts and the tcR R package were used for post-processing. Identical DNA sequences were merged into single rows after TCRdb reprocessed the public reads with CATT. The V and J calls were determined by TCRdb, not by the authors. The sample yields approximately 2,500 delta-chain clones; 11% to 15% were counted once. The ten largest account for roughly half of the sample.

Notes on this clone: Its antigen is not yet known. The translation of this DNA and the TCRdb protein of a much larger clone differ at residue 11, probably owing to a read error; the protein shown here is translated from the DNA.

This clonotype was sampled from a human donor in good health. Source material: gamma-delta T cells enriched from blood buffy coat, or unenriched PBMCs (not recorded which). Recombination linked TRDV2 to TRDJ1; a confident D gene designation cannot be given. The CDR3 protein: CACDSLVYTDRLIF. The nucleotides read TGTGCCTGTGACAGTCTAGTGTACACCGATAGACTCATCTTT.